The table lists the clone carrying this TCR beta chain with a count of one. Its matching antigen is unknown. The data originate from a study of cytomegalovirus exposure and HLA in healthy donors. Findings and limits, study-wide: A few CMV-associated chains were confirmed in vitro to be specific for CMV antigens.

Profiled with immunoSEQ multiplex PCR; TCRdb holds only in-frame clones, not every one. The data show some 120,000 clones, 89% seen once. The CDR3 has 17 amino acids. Unmatched junction bases numbered 8, after V lost 5 bases and J lost 0 bases. Germline-derived CDR1 and CDR2 are LNHNV and YYDKDF (reference sequence). This chain joins TRBV15 and TRBJ1-3, with 9 bases that match TRBD1. Material for sequencing was PBMCs. The receptor comes from a woman aged 18-35 years in good health and CMV-seronegative. The CDR3, as DNA: TGTGCCACCAGCGTACACAGGACAGGGGTCTCTGGAAACACCATATATTTT. The encoded protein is CATSVHRTGVSGNTIYF.